This T cell receptor (beta chain) was captured by sequencing in a study of CD8+ T cells in alopecia areata. Noted treatment: oral pan-JAK inhibitor, 5-10 mg twice daily. CDR1 is LGHNA and CDR2 is YNFKEQ in the germline V gene. This CDR3 is built from 15 residues. The V and J ends lost 7 bases and 10 bases, in that order; junction bases with no gene match: 9. Reverse transcription of extracted RNA yielded cDNA, which provided the sequencing template. Profiled with immunoSEQ multiplex PCR; TCRdb holds only in-frame clones, not every one. Of 80,000 to 95,000 clones listed, roughly two fifths are singletons.

This clonotype originated in a human donor with alopecia areata. The chain has TRBV4-2 and TRBJ2-1; TRBD2 aligns across 14 bases. Material: CD8+ T cells sorted from blood, obtained at week 24, from a patient treated with tofacitinib. This CDR3 is CASTLGTSGSREQFF. DNA for the CDR3: TGTGCCAGCACACTAGGGACTAGCGGGAGTCGAGAGCAGTTCTTC.